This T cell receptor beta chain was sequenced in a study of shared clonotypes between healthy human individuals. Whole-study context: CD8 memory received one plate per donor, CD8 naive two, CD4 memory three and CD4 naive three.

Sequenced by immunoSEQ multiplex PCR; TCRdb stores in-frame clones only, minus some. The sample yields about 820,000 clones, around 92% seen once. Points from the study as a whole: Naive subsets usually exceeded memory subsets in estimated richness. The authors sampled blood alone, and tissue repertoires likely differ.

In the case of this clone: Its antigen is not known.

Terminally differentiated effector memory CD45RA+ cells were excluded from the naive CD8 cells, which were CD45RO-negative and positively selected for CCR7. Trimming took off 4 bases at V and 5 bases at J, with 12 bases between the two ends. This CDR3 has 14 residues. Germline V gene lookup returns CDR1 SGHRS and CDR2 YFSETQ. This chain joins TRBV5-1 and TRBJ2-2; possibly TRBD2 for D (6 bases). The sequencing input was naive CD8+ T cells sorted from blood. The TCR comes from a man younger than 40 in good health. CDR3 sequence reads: CASSPFGGTGELFF. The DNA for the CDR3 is TGCGCCAGCAGCCCATTCGGGGGAACCGGGGAGCTGTTTTTT.